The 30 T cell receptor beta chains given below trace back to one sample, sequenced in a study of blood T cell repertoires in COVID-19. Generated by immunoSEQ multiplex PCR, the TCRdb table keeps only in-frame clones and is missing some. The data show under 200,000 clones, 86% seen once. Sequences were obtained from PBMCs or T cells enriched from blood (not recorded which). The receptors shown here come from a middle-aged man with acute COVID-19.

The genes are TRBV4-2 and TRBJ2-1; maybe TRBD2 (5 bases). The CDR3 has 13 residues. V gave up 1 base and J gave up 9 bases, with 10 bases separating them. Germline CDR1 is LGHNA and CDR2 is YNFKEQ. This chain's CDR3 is CASSQGGYGEQFF. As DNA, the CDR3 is TGTGCCAGCAGCCAAGGAGGGTACGGTGAGCAGTTCTTC.

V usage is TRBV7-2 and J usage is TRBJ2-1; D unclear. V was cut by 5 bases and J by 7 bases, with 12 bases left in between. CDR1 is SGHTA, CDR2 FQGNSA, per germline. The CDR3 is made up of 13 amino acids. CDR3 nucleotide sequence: TGTGCCAGCAGCCTGGCTAGTTCGAATGAGCAGTTCTTC. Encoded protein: CASSLASSNEQFF.

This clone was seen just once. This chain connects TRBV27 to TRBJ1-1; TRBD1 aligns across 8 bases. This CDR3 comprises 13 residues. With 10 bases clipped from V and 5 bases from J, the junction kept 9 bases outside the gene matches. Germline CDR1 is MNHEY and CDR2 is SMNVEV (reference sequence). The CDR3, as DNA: TGTGCCACCGCCAGGGGGCTAAGAACTGAAGCTTTCTTT. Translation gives CATARGLRTEAFF.

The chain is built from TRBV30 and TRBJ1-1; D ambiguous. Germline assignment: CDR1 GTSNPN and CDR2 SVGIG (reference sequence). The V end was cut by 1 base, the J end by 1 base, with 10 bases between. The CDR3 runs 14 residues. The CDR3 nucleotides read TGTGCCTGGAGTGATCGGCCAGGGAACACTGAAGCTTTCTTT. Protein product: CAWSDRPGNTEAFF.

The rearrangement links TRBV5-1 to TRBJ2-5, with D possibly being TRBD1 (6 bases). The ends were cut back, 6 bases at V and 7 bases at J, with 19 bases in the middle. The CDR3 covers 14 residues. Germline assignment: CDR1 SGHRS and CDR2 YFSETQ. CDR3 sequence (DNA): TGCGCCAGCAACCCGGACAGAATAAGAAGGACCCAGTACTTC. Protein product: CASNPDRIRRTQYF.

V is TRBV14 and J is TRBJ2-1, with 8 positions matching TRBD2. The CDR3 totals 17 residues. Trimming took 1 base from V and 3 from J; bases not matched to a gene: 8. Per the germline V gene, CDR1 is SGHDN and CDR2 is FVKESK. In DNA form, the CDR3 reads TGTGCCAGCAGCCAAGGTGCCAGCGGGGGCTTCTACAATGAGCAGTTCTTC. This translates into CASSQGASGGFYNEQFF.

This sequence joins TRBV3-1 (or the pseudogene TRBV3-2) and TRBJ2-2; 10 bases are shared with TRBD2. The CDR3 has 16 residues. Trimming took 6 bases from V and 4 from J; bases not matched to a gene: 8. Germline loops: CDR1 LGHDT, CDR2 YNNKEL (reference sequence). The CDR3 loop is CASSDLAGVFTGELFF. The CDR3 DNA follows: TGTGCCAGCAGTGATCTAGCGGGAGTTTTCACCGGGGAGCTGTTTTTT.

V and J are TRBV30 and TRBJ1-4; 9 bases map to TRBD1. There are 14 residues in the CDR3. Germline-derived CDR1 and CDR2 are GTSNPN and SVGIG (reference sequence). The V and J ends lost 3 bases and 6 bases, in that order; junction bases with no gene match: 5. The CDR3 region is CAWRARDRDEKLFF. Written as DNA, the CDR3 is TGTGCCTGGAGAGCCCGGGACAGGGATGAAAAACTGTTTTTT.

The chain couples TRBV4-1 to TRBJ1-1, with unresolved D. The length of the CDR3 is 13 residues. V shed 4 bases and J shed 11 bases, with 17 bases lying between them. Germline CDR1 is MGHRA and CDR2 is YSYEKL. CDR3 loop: CASSPGRGIGAFF. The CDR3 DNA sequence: TGCGCCAGCAGCCCGGGCCGAGGGATTGGGGCTTTCTTT.

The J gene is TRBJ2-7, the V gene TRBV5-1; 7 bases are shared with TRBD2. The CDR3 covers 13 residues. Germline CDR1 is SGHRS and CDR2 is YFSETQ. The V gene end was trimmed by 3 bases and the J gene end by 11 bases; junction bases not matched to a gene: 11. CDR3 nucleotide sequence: TGCGCCAGCAGCTGGGGGGAGGGCGGCAGGAAGTACTTC. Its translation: CASSWGEGGRKYF.

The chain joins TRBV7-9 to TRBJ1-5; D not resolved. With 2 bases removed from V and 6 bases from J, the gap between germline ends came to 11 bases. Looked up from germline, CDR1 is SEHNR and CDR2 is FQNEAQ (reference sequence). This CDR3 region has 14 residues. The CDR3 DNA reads TGTGCCAGCAGCTTAAGAGGGAACAGTCAGCCCCAGCATTTT. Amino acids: CASSLRGNSQPQHF. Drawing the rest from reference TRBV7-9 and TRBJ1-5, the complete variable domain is DTGVSQNPRHKITKRGQNVTFRCDPISEHNRLYWYRQTLGQGPEFLTYFQNEAQLEKSRLLSDRFSAERPKGSFSTLEIQRTEQGDSAMYLCASSLRGNSQPQHFGDGTRLSIL.

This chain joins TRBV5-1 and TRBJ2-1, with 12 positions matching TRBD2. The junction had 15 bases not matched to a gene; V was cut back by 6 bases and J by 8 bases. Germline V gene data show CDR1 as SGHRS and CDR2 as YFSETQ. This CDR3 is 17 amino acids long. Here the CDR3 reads CASKLPLAGGSSDEQFF. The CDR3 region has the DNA TGCGCCAGCAAACTCCCTCTAGCGGGAGGGTCCAGCGATGAGCAGTTCTTC.

Here the CDR3 reads CASSPTAPKSSGSANEQFF. The CDR3 nucleotides are TGTGCCAGCAGCCCAACTGCCCCCAAGAGTAGCGGGAGTGCCAATGAGCAGTTCTTC. V gene TRBV7-3 combines with J gene TRBJ2-1, with 9 nucleotides matching TRBD2. This CDR3 contains 19 residues. Germline V CDR1 and CDR2: SGHTA, FQGTGA. V lost 5 bases and J lost 6; bases outside the gene matches: 20.

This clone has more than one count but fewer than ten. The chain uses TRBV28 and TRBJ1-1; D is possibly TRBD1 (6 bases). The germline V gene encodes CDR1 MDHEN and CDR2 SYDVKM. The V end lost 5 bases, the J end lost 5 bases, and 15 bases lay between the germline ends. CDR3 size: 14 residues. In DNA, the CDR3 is TGTGCCAGCAGTACTCGATCACAGGGTACTGAAGCTTTCTTT. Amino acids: CASSTRSQGTEAFF.

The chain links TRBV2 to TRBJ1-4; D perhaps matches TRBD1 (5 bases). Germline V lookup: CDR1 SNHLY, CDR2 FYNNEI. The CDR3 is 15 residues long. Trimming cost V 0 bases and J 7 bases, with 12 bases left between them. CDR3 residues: CASSEARGEIEKLFF. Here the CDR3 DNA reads TGTGCCAGCAGTGAAGCTCGGGGGGAAATTGAAAAACTGTTTTTT.

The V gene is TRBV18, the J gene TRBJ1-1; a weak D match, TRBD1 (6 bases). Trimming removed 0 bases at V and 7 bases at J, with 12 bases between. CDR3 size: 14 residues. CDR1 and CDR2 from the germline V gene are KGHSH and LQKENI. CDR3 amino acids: CASSPPRQELEAFF. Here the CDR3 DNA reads TGTGCCAGCTCACCACCACGACAGGAGCTTGAAGCTTTCTTT.

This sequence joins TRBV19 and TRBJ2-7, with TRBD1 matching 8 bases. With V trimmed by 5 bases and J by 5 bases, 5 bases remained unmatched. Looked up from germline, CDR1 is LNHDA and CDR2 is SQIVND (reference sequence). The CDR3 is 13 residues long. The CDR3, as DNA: TGTGCCAGTAGTCCGGACAGGGTCAACGAGCAGTACTTC. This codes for CASSPDRVNEQYF.

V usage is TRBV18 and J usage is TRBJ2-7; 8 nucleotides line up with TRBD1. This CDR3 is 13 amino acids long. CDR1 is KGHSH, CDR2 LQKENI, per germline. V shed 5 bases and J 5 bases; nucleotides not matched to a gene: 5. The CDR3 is CASSRKDRDEQYF. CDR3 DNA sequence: TGTGCCAGCTCAAGGAAGGACAGGGACGAGCAGTACTTC.

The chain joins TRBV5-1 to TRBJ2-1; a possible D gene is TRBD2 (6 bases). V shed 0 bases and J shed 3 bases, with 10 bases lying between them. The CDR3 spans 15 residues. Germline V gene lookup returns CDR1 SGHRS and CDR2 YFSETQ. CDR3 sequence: CASSLGKTSYNEQFF. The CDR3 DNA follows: TGCGCCAGCAGCTTGGGGAAGACTAGCTACAATGAGCAGTTCTTC.

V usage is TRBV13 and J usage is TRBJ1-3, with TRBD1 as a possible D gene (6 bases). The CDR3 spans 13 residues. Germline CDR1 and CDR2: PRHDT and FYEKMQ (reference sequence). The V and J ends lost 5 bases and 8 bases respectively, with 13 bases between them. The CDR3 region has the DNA TGTGCCAGCAGCATACAGGGTCCCGACACCATATATTTT. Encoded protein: CASSIQGPDTIYF.

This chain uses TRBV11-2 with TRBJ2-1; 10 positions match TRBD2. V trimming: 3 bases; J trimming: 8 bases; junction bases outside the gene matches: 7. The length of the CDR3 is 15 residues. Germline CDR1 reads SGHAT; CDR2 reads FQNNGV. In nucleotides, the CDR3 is TGTGCCAGCAGCTTTAATAGCGGGAGGTTCGATGAGCAGTTCTTC. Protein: CASSFNSGRFDEQFF.

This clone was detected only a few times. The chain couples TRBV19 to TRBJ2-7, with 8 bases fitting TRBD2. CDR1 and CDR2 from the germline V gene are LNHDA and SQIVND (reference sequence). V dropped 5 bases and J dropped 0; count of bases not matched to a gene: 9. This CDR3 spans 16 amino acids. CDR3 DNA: TGTGCCAGTAGTGTATCGAGCGGGAGCGGCTCCTACGAGCAGTACTTC. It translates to CASSVSSGSGSYEQYF.

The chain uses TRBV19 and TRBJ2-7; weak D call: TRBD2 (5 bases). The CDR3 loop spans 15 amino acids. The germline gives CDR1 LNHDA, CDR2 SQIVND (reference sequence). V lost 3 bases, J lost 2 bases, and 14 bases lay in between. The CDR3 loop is CASSIYLRGTYEQYF. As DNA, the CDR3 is TGTGCCAGTAGTATCTACCTCAGAGGGACCTACGAGCAGTACTTC.

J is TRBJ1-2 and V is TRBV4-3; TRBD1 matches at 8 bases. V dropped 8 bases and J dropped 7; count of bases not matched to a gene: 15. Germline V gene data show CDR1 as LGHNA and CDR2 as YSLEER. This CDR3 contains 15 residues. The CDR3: CASLDKDRASGGYTF. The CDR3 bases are TGCGCCAGCCTCGATAAGGACAGGGCGAGCGGTGGCTACACCTTC.

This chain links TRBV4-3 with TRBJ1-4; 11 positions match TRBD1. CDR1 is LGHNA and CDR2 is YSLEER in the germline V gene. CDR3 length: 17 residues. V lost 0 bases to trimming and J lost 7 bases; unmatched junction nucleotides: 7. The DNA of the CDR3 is TGCGCCAGCAGCCAAGATGCGGACAGGGGGCAAGCTGAAAAACTGTTTTTT. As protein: CASSQDADRGQAEKLFF.

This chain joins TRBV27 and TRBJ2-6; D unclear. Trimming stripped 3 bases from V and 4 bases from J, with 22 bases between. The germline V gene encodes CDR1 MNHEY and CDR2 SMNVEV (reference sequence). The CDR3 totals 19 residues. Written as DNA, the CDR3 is TGTGCCAGCAGTTTTCGTCATCCTGCTGCGGTGTTAGGGGCCAACGTCCTGACTTTC. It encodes CASSFRHPAAVLGANVLTF.

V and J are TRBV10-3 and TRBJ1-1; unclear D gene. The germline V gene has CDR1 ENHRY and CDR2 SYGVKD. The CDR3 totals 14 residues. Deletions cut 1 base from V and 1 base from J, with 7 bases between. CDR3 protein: CAISEFPGNTEAFF. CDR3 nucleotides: TGTGCCATCAGTGAGTTCCCGGGGAACACTGAAGCTTTCTTT.

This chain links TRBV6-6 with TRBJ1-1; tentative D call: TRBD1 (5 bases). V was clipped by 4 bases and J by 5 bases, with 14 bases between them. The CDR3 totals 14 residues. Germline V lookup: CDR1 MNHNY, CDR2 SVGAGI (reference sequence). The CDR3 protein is CASSFTGEGTEAFF. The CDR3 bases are TGTGCCAGCAGTTTCACGGGGGAGGGGACTGAAGCTTTCTTT.

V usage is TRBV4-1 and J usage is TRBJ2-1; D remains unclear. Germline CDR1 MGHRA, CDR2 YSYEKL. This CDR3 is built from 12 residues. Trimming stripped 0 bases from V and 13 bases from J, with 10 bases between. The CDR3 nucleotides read TGCGCCAGCAGCCAAGATCGGGTTCCCCAGTTCTTC. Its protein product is CASSQDRVPQFF.

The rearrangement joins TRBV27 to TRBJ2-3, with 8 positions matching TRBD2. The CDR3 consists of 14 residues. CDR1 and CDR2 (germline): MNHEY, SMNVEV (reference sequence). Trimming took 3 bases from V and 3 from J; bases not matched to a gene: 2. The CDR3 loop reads CASSLPGGTDTQYF. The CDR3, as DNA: TGTGCCAGCAGTTTGCCGGGAGGGACAGATACGCAGTATTTT.